The clone carrying this T cell receptor beta chain came up once. The antigen is undetermined. This CDR3 is built from 13 residues. CDR1 and CDR2 (germline): ENHRY, SYGVKD. The V segment lost 6 bases and the J segment 4 bases; nucleotides outside the gene matches: 1. This sample was taken from a study of regulatory T cells in long-lasting Graves disease. Findings and caveats of the study: A greater number of public clonotypes (roughly 2,800) was shared by persistent patients than by new patients (roughly 930). Patients with persistent Graves' had lower TCR diversity than newly diagnosed patients.

Relying on iRepertoire HTBI primers and Arm-PCR of CDR3 regions, the team built TCR beta libraries. Authors' processing steps: Taken together, the samples had fewer than 65 TRBV and more than 12 TRBJ segments identified. TCRdb ran MiXCR on the multiplex PCR reads and lists one entry per CDR3 protein. TCRdb's processing, not the authors' own work, is the source of the V and J calls. Of around 400,000 distinct CDR3 sequences listed, 20% to 25% are singletons. Time point given: persistent/refractory GD, antithyroid drugs over 5 years with positive TRAb. The authors made the TCR library using RNA they extracted from PBMCs. Each of the patients was recruited from an endocrinology department situated in Xi'an, China.

The genes are TRBV10-3 and TRBJ1-5; 9 bases agree with TRBD1. Here the sequenced sample was peripheral blood mononuclear cells (PBMCs), taken when the disease was refractory, from a patient treated with antithyroid drugs. The TCR originated in a middle-aged woman with Graves disease. The CDR3: CAIRGQGNQPQHF. CDR3 in DNA: TGTGCCATCAGGGGACAGGGAAATCAGCCCCAGCATTTT.